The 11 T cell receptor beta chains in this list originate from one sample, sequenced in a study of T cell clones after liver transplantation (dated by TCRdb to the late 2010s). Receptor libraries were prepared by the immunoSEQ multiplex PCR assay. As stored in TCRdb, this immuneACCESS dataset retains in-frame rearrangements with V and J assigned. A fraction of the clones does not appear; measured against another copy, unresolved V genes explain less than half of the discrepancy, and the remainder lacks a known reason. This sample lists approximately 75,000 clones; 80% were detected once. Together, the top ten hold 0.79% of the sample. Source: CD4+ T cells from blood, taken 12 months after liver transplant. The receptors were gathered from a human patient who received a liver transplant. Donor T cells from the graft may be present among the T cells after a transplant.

Written as DNA, the CDR3 is TGTGCCAGCAGTGAATATGGGGCTGCGTACGAGCAGTACTTC. It yields the protein CASSEYGAAYEQYF. V usage is TRBV2 and J usage is TRBJ2-7; weak D call: TRBD1 (5 bases). The germline CDR1 and CDR2 sequences are SNHLY and FYNNEI. The CDR3 contains 14 residues. Trimming cost V 2 bases and J 4 bases, with 12 bases left between them.

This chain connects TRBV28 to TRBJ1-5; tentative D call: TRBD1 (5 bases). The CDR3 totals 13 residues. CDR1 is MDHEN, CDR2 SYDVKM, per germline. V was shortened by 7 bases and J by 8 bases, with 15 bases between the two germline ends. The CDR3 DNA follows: TGTGCCAGCACCCCGGGGGGGGGTAAGCCCCAGCATTTT. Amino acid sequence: CASTPGGGKPQHF.

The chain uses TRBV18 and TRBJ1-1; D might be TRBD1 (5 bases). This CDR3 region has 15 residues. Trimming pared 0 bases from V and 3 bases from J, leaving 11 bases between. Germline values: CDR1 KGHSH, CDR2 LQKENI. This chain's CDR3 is CASSPPPQEDTEAFF. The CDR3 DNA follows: TGTGCCAGCTCACCACCCCCACAGGAGGACACTGAAGCTTTCTTT.

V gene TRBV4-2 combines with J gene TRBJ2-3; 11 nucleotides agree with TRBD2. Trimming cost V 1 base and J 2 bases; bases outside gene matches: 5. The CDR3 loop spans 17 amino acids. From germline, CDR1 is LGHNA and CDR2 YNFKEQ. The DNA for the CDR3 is TGTGCCAGCAGCCAAGGACTAGCGGGGAGCCTCACAGATACGCAGTATTTT. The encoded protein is CASSQGLAGSLTDTQYF.

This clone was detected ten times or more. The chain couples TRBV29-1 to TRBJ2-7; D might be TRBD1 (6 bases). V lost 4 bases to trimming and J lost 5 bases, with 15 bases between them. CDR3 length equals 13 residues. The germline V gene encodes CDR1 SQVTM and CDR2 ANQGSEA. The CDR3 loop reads CSVGKDRYDEQYF. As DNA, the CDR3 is TGCAGCGTTGGAAAAGACAGGTATGACGAGCAGTACTTC.

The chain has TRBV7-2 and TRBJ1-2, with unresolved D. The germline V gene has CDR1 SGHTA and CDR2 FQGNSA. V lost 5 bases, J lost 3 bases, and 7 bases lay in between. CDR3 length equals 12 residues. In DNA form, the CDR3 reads TGTGCCAGCAGCACTGGCTACTATGGCTACACCTTC. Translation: CASSTGYYGYTF.

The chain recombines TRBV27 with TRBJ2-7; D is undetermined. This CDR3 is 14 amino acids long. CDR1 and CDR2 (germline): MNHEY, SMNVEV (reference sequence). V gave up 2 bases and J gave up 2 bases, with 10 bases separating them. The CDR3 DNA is TGTGCCAGCAGTTTACAAGCTATTCCCTACGAGCAGTACTTC. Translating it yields CASSLQAIPYEQYF.

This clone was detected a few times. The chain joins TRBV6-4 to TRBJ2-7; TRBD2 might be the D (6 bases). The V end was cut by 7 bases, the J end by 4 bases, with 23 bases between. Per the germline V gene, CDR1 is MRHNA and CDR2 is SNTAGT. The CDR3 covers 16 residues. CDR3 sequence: CASMKRNRDSKYEQYF. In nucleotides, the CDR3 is TGTGCCAGCATGAAAAGAAACCGGGACTCTAAATACGAGCAGTACTTC.

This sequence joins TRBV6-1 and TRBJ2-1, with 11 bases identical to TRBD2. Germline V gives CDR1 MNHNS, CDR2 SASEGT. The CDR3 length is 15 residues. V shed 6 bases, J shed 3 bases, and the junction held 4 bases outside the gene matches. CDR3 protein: CASRIGLAGYNEQFF. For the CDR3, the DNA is TGTGCCAGCAGGATTGGACTAGCGGGCTACAATGAGCAGTTCTTC.

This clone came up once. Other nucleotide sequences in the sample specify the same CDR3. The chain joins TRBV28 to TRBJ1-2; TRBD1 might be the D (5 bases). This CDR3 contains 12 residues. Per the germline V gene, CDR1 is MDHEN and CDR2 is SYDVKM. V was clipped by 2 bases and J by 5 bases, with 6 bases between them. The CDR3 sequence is CASSLGGYGYTF. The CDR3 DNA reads TGTGCCAGCAGTTTAGGGGGTTATGGCTACACCTTC.

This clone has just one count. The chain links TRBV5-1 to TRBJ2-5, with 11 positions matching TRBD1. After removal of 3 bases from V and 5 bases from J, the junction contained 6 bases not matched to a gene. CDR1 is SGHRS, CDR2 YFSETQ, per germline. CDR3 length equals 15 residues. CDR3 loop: CASSSGTGGGETQYF. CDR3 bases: TGCGCCAGCAGCTCCGGGACAGGGGGTGGGGAGACCCAGTACTTC.